This T cell receptor (beta chain) was sequenced for a study of T cells in Graves' hyperthyroidism and ophthalmopathy. The authors obtained PBMCs from over 8 ml of fresh peripheral blood. RNA transcripts yielded amplified TCR beta CDR3 regions. With the HTBI primer set, the TCR CDR3 went through a first round of RT-PCR. TCRdb fed the multiplex PCR reads into MiXCR, producing one record per CDR3 protein. The sample lists more than 350,000 distinct CDR3 sequences; over 12% were seen once. This receptor was identified in a woman aged 55-70 years with Graves' ophthalmopathy. The sample comprised blood.

CDR3: CASSPLSSGRIYNEQFF. CDR3 DNA sequence: TGTGCCAGCAGTCCCCTCTCTAGCGGGAGGATCTACAATGAGCAGTTCTTC. This sequence joins TRBV28 and TRBJ2-1; TRBD2 matches 11 bases. The CDR3 consists of 17 residues. The V gene's germline CDR1 is MDHEN and CDR2 SYDVKM. The junction had 9 bases not matched to a gene; V was cut back by 5 bases and J by 3 bases.